This T cell receptor (beta chain) stems from a study of blood T cells in healthy people across ages. Worth noting for this clonotype: The antigen is not known.

General study results and limits: Relative to aged donors, long-lived donors carried more naive CD4+ cells and displayed higher diversity.

PCR was performed a second time for about 7 to 12 cycles using a sample-barcoded 5' primer and a J-beta primer mix. Via MiXCR, TCRdb re-called the 5' RACE reads, giving one row per CDR3 protein. The repertoire holds 750,000 to 950,000 distinct CDR3 sequences, with 20% to 30% as singletons. Germline-derived CDR1 and CDR2 are DFQATT and SNEGSKA (reference sequence). V dropped 2 bases and J dropped 5 bases, with 6 bases sitting between them. This CDR3 region has 12 residues. The sample providers were healthy Caucasian people from Russia, aged about 6 to 90. The data also belong to a second study, concerning T cells of mothers and their children. That paper states: Study donors consisted of a few healthy Caucasian mothers and their six children. TCR recombination output is shaped by thymic selection similarly in related and unrelated pairs.

The sequence was collected from a boy under 18 in good health. Sequencing used blood. The chain has TRBV20-1 and TRBJ1-4; D gene unclear. CDR3 amino acids: CSARTGNEKLFF. CDR3 bases: TGCAGTGCTAGAACCGGGAATGAAAAACTGTTTTTT.